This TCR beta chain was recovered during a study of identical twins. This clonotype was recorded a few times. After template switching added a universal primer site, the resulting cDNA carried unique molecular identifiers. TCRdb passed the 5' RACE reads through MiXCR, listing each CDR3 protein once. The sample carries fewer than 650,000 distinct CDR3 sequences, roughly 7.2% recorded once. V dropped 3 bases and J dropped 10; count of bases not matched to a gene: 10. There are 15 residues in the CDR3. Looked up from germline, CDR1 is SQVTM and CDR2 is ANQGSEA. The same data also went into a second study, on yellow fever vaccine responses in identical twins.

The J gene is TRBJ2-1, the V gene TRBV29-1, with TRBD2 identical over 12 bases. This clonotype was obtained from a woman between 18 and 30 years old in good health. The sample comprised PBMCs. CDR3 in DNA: TGCAGCGTTGAGATACTAGCGGGAGGCCGGGGGGAGCAGTTCTTC. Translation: CSVEILAGGRGEQFF.